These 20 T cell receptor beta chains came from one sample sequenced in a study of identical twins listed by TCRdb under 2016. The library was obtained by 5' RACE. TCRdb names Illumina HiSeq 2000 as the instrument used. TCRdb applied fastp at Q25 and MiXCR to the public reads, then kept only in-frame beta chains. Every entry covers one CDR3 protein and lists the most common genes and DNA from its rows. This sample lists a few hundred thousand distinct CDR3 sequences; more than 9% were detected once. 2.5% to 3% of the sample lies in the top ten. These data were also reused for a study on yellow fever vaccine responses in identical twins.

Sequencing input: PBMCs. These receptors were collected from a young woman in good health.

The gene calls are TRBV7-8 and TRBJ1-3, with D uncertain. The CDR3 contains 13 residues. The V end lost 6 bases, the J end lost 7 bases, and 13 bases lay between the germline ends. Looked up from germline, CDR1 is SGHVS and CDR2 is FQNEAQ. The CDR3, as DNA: TGTGCCAGCAGTCGCAGGTTGGATAACACCATATATTTT. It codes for CASSRRLDNTIYF.

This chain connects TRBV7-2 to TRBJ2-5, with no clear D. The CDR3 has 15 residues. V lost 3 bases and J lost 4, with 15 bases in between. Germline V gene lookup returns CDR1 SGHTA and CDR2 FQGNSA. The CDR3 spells CASSLGLEAGETQYF. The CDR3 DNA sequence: TGTGCCAGCAGCTTGGGTCTAGAGGCAGGAGAGACCCAGTACTTC.

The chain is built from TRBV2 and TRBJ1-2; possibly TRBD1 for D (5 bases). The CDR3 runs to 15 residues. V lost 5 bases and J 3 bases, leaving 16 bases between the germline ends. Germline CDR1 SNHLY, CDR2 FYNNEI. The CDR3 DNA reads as TGTGCCAGCAGTCCGGGGGGGTTGTCAGACTATGGCTACACCTTC. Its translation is CASSPGGLSDYGYTF.

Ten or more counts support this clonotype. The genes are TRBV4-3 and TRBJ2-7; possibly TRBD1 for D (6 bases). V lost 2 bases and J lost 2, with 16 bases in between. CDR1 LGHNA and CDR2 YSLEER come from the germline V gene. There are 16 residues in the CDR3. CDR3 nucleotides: TGCGCCAGCAGCCAAAACCACTACGACAGGACCTACGAGCAGTACTTC. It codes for CASSQNHYDRTYEQYF.

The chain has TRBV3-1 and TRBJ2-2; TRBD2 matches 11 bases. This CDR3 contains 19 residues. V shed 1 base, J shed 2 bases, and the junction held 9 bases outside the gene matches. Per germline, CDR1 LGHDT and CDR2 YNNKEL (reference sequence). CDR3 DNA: TGTGCCAGCAGCCAAGGTTGGCGAACTAGCGGGAGTAACACCGGGGAGCTGTTTTTT. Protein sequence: CASSQGWRTSGSNTGELFF.

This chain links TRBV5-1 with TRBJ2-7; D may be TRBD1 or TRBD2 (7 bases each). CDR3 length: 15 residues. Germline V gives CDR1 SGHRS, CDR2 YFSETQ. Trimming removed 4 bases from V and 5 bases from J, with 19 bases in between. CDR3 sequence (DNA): TGCGCCAGCAGCCCGTCGGGAGGAGGGGGCCACGAGCAGTACTTC. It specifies CASSPSGGGGHEQYF.

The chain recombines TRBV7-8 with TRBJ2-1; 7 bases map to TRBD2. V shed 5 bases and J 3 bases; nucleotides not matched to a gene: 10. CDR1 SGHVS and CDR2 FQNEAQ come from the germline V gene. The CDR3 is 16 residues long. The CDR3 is CASSLNTGTNYNEQFF. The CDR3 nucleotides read TGTGCCAGCAGCCTGAACACCGGGACTAACTACAATGAGCAGTTCTTC.

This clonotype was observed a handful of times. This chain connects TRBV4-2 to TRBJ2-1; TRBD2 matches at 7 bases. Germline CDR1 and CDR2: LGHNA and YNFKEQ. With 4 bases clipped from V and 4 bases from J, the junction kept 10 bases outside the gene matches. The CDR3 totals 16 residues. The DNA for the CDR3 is TGTGCCAGCAGCCGAGAGCTCCGGGACTATTACAATGAGCAGTTCTTC. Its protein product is CASSRELRDYYNEQFF.

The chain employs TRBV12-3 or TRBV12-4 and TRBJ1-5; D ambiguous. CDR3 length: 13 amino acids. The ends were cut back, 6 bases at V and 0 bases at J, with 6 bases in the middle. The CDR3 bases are TGTGCCAGCAGAACAGCTAGCAATCAGCCCCAGCATTTT. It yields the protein CASRTASNQPQHF.

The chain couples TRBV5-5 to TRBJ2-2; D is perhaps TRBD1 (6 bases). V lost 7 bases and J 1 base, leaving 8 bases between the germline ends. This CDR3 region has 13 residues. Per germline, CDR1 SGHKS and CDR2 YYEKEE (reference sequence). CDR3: CASLDRNTGELFF. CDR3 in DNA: TGTGCCAGCCTGGACAGGAACACCGGGGAGCTGTTTTTT.

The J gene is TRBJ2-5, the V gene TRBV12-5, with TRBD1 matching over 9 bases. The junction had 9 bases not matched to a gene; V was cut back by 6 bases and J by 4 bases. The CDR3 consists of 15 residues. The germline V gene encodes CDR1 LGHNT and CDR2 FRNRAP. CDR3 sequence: CASGNTGGALETQYF. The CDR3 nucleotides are TGTGCTAGTGGGAATACAGGGGGCGCGTTAGAGACCCAGTACTTC.

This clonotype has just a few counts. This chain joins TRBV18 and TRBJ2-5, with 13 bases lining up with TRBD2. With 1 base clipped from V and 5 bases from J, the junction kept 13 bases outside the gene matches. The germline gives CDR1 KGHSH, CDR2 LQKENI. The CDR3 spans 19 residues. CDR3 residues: CASSPRPRLAGGSSETQYF. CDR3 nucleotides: TGTGCCAGCTCACCACGACCTCGACTAGCGGGAGGATCATCGGAGACCCAGTACTTC. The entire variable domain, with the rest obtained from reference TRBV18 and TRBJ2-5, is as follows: NAGVMQNPRHLVRRRGQEARLRCSPMKGHSHVYWYRQLPEEGLKFMVYLQKENIIDESGMPKERFSAEFPKEGPSILRIQQVVRGDSAAYFCASSPRPRLAGGSSETQYFGPGTRLLVL.

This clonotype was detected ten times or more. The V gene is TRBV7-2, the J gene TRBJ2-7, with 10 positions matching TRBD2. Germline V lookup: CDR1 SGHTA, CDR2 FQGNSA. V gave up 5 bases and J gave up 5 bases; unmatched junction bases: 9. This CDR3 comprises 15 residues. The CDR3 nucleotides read TGTGCCAGCAGCCTAATACAGCGGGGGGGTGACGAGCAGTACTTC. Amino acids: CASSLIQRGGDEQYF.

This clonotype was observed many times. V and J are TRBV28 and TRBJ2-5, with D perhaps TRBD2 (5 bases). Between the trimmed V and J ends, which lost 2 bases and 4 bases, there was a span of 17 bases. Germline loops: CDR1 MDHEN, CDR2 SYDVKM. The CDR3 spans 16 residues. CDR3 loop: CASSLDEGFGVETQYF. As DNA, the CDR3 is TGTGCCAGCAGTTTAGATGAAGGGTTCGGGGTAGAGACCCAGTACTTC.

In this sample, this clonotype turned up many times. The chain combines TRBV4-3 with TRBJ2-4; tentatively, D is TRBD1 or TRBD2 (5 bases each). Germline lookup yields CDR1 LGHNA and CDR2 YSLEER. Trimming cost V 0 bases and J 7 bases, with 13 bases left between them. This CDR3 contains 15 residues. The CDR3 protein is CASSQEISWGNIQYF. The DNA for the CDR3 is TGCGCCAGCAGCCAAGAAATTTCGTGGGGGAACATTCAGTACTTC.

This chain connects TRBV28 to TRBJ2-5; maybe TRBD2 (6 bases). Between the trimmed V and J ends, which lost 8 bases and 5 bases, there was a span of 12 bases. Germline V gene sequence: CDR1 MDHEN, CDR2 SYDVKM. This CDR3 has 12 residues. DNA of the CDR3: TGTGCCAGCGGGGACTGGATGGAGACCCAGTACTTC. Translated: CASGDWMETQYF.

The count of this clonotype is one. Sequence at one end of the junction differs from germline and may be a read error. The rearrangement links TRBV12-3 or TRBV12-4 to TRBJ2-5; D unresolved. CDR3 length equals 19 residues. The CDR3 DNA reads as TGTGCCATCAGTGGGCGGCGTGTGGGGTTAGTGTCATTGCCCGAGACCCAGTACTTC. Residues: CAISGRRVGLVSLPETQYF.

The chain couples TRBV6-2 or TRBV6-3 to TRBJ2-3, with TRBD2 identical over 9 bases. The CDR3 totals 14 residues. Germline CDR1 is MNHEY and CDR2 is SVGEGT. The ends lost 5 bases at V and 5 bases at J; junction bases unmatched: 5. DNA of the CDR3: TGTGCCAGCAGTCCAGGGCGGGGGGGAGATACGCAGTATTTT. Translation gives CASSPGRGGDTQYF.

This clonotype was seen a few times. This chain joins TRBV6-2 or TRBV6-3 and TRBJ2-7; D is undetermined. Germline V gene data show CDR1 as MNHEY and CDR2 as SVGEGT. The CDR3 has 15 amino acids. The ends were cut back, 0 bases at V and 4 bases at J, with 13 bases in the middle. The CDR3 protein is CASSYSKLDGYEQYF. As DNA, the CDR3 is TGTGCCAGCAGTTACTCGAAGTTGGACGGGTACGAGCAGTACTTC.

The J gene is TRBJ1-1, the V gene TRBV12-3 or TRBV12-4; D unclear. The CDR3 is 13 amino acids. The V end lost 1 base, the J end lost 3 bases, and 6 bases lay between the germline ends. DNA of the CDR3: TGTGCCAGCAGTTTAGGGCAGCACACTGAAGCTTTCTTT. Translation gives CASSLGQHTEAFF.